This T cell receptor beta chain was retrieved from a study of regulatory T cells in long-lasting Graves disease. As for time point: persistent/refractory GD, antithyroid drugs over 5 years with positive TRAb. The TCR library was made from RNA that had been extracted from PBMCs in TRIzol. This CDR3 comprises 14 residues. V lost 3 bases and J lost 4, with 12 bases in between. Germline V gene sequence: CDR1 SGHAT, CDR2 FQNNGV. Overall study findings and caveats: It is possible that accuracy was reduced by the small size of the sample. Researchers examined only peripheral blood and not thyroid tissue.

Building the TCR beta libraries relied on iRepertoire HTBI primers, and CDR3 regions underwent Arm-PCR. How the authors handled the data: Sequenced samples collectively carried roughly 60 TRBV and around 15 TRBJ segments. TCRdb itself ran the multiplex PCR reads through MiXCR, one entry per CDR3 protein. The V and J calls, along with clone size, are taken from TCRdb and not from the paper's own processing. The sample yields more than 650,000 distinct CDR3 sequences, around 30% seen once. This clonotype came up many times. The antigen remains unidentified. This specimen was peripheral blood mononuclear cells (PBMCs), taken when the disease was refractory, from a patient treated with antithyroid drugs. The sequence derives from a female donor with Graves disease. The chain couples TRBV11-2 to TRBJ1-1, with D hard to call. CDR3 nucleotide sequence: TGTGCCAGCAGCTTGGTGCCCGAGGGCACTGAAGCTTTCTTT. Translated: CASSLVPEGTEAFF.